This T cell receptor (beta chain) was sequenced for a study of T cell changes during pregnancy in multiple sclerosis. The V and J ends lost 5 bases and 7 bases respectively, with 15 bases between them. CDR1 and CDR2 (germline): MNHEY, SVGAGI. The CDR3 spans 13 residues. Some clones are missing from TCRdb's copy, which holds only in-frame ones; the method was immunoSEQ multiplex PCR. The sample records 70,000 to 95,000 clones, 90% to 95% being singletons. The chain is built from TRBV6-5 and TRBJ2-7, with D possibly matching TRBD2 (6 bases). Sequenced material: peripheral blood, taken after pregnancy. This sequence was found in a female donor in good health, enrolled as a control in a pregnancy study. The CDR3 loop is CASSGLGGREQYF. The CDR3 DNA reads TGTGCCAGCAGTGGCCTCGGGGGAAGGGAGCAGTACTTC.